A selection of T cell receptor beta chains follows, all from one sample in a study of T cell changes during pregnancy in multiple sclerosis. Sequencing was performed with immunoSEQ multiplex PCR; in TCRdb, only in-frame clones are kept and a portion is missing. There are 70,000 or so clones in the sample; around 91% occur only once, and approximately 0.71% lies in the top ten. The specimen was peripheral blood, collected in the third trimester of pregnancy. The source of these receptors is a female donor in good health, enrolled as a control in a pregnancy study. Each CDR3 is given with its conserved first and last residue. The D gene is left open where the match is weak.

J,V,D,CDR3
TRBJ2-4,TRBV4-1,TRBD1,CASSQRDRGNIQYF
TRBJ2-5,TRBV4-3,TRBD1,CASSPGGHRGPQETQYF
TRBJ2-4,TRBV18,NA,CASSPPGGAFGNIQYF
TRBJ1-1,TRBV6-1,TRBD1,CASSGNRTGGAFF
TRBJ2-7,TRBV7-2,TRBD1,CASSSRGTYEQYF
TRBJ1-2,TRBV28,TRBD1,CASSRDRGIGGYTF
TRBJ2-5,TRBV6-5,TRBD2,CASSYSGSNGETQYF
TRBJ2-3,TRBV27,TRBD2,CASSLYSGRVTDTQYF
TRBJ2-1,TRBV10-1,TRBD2,CASSEPGLAGPSFF
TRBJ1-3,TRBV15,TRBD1,CATSRGGQGADTIYF
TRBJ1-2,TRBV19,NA,CASRHSSNYGYTF
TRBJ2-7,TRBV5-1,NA,CASSLGLLYEQYF
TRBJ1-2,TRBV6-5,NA,CASSPGQPFNYGYTF
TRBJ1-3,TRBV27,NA,CASREAFGPGNTIYF
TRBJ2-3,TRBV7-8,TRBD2,CASSHLAGGRLDTQYF
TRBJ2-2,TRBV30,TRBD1,CAWNRGNTGELFF
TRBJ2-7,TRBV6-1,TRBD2,CASSELAGGAYEQYF
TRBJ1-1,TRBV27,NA,CASSFRDSAGTEAFF
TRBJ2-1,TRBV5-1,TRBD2,CASSLQRETYNEQFF
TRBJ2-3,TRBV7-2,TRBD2,CASSLVAGGGDTQYF
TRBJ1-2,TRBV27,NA,CASSSGGDGYTF
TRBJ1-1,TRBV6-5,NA,CASTRTAVNTEAFF
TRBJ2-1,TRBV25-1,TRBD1,CASSDTGAPLAYNEQFF